This T cell receptor beta chain was found in a study of T cells in Graves' hyperthyroidism and ophthalmopathy (dated by TCRdb to the late 2010s). For context, the study as a whole: Peripheral blood was collected at initial diagnosis, before any treatment. An independent validation cohort of under 20 hyperthyroidism patients and 17 patients who later progressed to ophthalmopathy tested prospective prediction of ophthalmopathy. Once sampling was done, hyperthyroidism patients were given methimazole at a starting dose of 30 mg daily, whereas ophthalmopathy patients were given high-dose intravenous methylprednisolone. According to the paper, TCR Vbeta CDR3 sequencing was carried out on 135 peripheral blood samples, which came from approximately 41 ophthalmopathy, 70 to 80 hyperthyroidism and about 17 progressor patients. In addition, the study compared T-cell repertoires in thyroid tissue and in blood from roughly 6 Graves' hyperthyroidism patients. The roughly 100 discovery patients were randomly divided into training and test sets at a 7:3 ratio. To identify TCR V-J signatures that set the groups apart, the researchers used a discovery cohort of 100 patients, made up of under 50 with Graves' ophthalmopathy and about 55 with stable Graves' hyperthyroidism. The investigation overall reported the following: During validation, the model predicted progression to ophthalmopathy a median of around six months ahead of onset, with almost 71% sensitivity and 72.22% specificity. Sample size was not statistically predetermined, and investigators were not blinded to group allocation. Most expanded thyroid clonotypes (frequency above 0.001) were also detected in blood, suggesting blood repertoires may reflect thyroid immune responses. In cross-validation, a model built on a 13 V-J signature told ophthalmopathy apart from stable hyperthyroidism with approximately 90% sensitivity and roughly 81% specificity, and in testing the same model reached 80%/75%.

Based on the germline V gene, the CDR1 and CDR2 sequences are SGHNT and YENEEA. The CDR3 goes from the cysteine to the phenylalanine over 14 residues. CDR3 DNA is the only sequence kept; it has 42 bases, read in frame from the first base. V ends up 5 bases short and J 8 bases short, with an unmatched junction base count of 6. Amplification of TCR beta CDR3 regions was carried out from RNA transcripts. For the first round of RT-PCR on the TCR CDR3, the HTBI primer set was used together with the Qiagen OneStep RT-PCR kit. Libraries were constructed in a second round of multiplex PCR, after which size selection and purification were carried out. Libraries were sequenced paired-end with 100 bp reads on an Illumina HiSeq2000. On the authors' methods: SOAPnuke was used to process the raw data, removing reads that contained adapters or uncalled bases, had a mean Phred below 15, or lacked an exact match to the constant primer or identifier. COPE v1.2.5 was used to merge the high-quality paired reads, and each unique nucleotide sequence was defined as a clonotype. Clonotypes were aligned to IMGT TRBV, TRBD and TRBJ reference segments using MiTCR v1.1. Only V-J combinations with frequency above 0.0001, covering about 99% of repertoires, were analysed. The TCS score was defined as the ratio of F50 (clonal expansion) to E x V (chaos), calculated using BLOSUM62-based TCRdist between CDR3 peptides within each V-J. Welch's t-statistics and random forest reduced some 510 V-J features to about 12, which were used in a naive Bayes classifier (R e1071). The public reads were run again by TCRdb, first through fastp at Q25 and then through MiXCR, and only productive beta chains were kept. Rows with a matching CDR3 protein are joined into one entry that keeps the most common DNA and genes. The V and J calls and clone size are TCRdb's, not the authors'. Present in this sample are approximately 630,000 distinct CDR3 sequences, 16% of which were seen just once. Less than 4.5% of the sample comes from the top ten.

A patient counted as having stable Graves' hyperthyroidism if no progression to ophthalmopathy occurred over 18 months of follow-up. Hyperthyroidism patients were newly diagnosed, with disease duration under 2 months, and aged 18 to 65 years. Any patient with an uncontrolled infection, another autoimmune disease, pregnancy or lactation was excluded. Diagnoses were established on the basis of clinical symptoms, serum thyroxine and TRAb, thyroid ultrasound, and orbital computed tomography. Ficoll-Paque density gradient centrifugation was used to isolate PBMCs from approximately 10 ml of fresh peripheral blood. Total RNA was extracted with Trizol reagent, and quality was checked on an Agilent 2100 Bioanalyzer. The table lists this clonotype with many counts. No cognate antigen has been identified for it. No much larger clone exists at a distance of one base, and base qualities are not known.

Sequencing was performed on blood. The chain is made from TRBV11-3 and TRBJ1-6; 7 junctional bases match TRBD1. This clonotype originated in a woman aged 25 to 45 with Graves' hyperthyroidism. The sequence in DNA is TGTGCCAGCAGCGGCGGGACAGAGGATTCACCCCTCCACTTT. Its translation is CASSGGTEDSPLHF.